This TCR beta chain emerged from a study of shared clonotypes between healthy human individuals. General study findings and limits: Non-shared clonotypes had lower generation probabilities than those shared by all four donors. Sampling used blood alone; tissue repertoires probably differ.

The CDR3 spans 15 residues. Losses at the gene ends were 4 bases for V and 2 bases for J; bases not matched to a gene: 4. Germline V gene sequence: CDR1 LGHNA, CDR2 YNFKEQ. The investigators split CD4+ cells into a CD45RA+ naive subset and a CD45RA-negative memory subset. A remark on this clone: Its antigen is undetermined.

Sequencing was at deep level. This table comes from immunoSEQ multiplex PCR, and its TCRdb copy is limited to in-frame clones, with some not included. The sample lists roughly 1.4 million clones; about 98.5% were seen once. This chain uses TRBV4-2 with TRBJ2-3; TRBD1 matches 9 bases. The sample comprised naive CD4+ T cells sorted from blood. Subset of the sample: CD45RA+ positively selected. The origin of this receptor is a man aged 25-45 years in good health. CDR3 residues: CASSPGQGYTDTQYF. The CDR3 nucleotides are TGTGCCAGCAGCCCGGGACAGGGCTACACAGATACGCAGTATTTT.